Below, 7 T cell receptor beta chains from the same sample are listed, as sequenced in a study of human T cells and chemical hapten exposure. TCRdb fed the 5' RACE reads into MiXCR, producing one record per CDR3 protein. This table has over 95,000 distinct CDR3 sequences, 19% appearing once. Unfractionated whole blood was the source of the extracted total RNA. The receptor set was obtained from a human donor in good health.

The J gene is TRBJ2-3, the V gene TRBV28; 11 bases map to TRBD2. The junction had 6 bases not matched to a gene; V was cut back by 4 bases and J by 0 bases. The CDR3 contains 17 residues. Germline CDR1 MDHEN, CDR2 SYDVKM. The DNA for the CDR3 is TGTGCCAGCAGTTCCCCGACTAGCGGGAAGAGCACAGATACGCAGTATTTT. Protein: CASSSPTSGKSTDTQYF.

This chain uses TRBV29-1 with TRBJ1-1; D call uncertain. The germline V gene has CDR1 SQVTM and CDR2 ANQGSEA. Trimming removed 3 bases from V and 1 base from J, with 6 bases in between. The CDR3 spans 12 residues. The CDR3 sequence: CSVDPANTEAFF. The CDR3 DNA sequence: TGCAGCGTTGACCCCGCGAACACTGAAGCTTTCTTT.

The gene calls are TRBV10-3 and TRBJ2-3; 11 nucleotides match TRBD2. V dropped 6 bases and J dropped 3; count of bases not matched to a gene: 8. Germline V gene data show CDR1 as ENHRY and CDR2 as SYGVKD. The CDR3 totals 16 residues. The CDR3 DNA reads as TGTGCCATCAGCGACAATAGCGGGAGGGCGACAGATACGCAGTATTTT. Amino acid sequence: CAISDNSGRATDTQYF.

This clonotype turned up a few times. V gene TRBV6-5 combines with J gene TRBJ2-1, with D perhaps matching TRBD1 (5 bases). The CDR3 is 15 amino acids. The V end lost 2 bases, the J end lost 0 bases, and 8 bases lay between the germline ends. From germline, CDR1 is MNHEY and CDR2 SVGAGI. In nucleotides, the CDR3 is TGTGCCAGCAGTTACGACAGAAGCTCCTACAATGAGCAGTTCTTC. It encodes CASSYDRSSYNEQFF.

This clonotype was counted between two and nine times. V and J are TRBV6-5 and TRBJ2-1; D gene uncertain. The CDR3 consists of 14 residues. CDR1 MNHEY and CDR2 SVGAGI come from the germline V gene. V was pared by 4 bases and J by 5 bases, with 12 bases between. The CDR3 here is CASSSPARDNEQFF. The CDR3 bases are TGTGCCAGCAGTTCCCCAGCTCGGGACAATGAGCAGTTCTTC.

This chain connects TRBV12-3 or TRBV12-4 to TRBJ2-7; D possibly matches TRBD1 or TRBD2 (5 bases each). The V gene lost 8 bases and the J gene lost 2 bases, with 10 bases spanning the gap. There are 12 residues in the CDR3. The CDR3 DNA follows: TGTGCCAGCCGCCCGGGGCCCTACGAGCAGTACTTC. Translation: CASRPGPYEQYF.

This clonotype was seen a few times. The chain is built from TRBV13 and TRBJ2-3, with TRBD2 matching over 9 bases. The CDR3 length is 16 residues. Germline loops: CDR1 PRHDT, CDR2 FYEKMQ (reference sequence). Losses at the gene ends were 5 bases for V and 4 bases for J; bases not matched to a gene: 10. This CDR3 reads CASSTKASGIPDTQYF. Here the CDR3 DNA reads TGTGCCAGCAGCACGAAAGCTAGCGGGATTCCAGATACGCAGTATTTT.